Below, 5 T cell receptor beta chains from the same sample are listed, as sequenced in a study of T cell responses to AZD1222 COVID-19 vaccine. Profiling relied on immunoSEQ multiplex PCR, and the TCRdb table lists in-frame clones only, not all of them. The sample includes 50,000 to 60,000 clones, 88% of them seen just once. Sequences were derived from peripheral blood, sampled on day 0 of AZD1222 vaccination. These receptors came from an adult in good health.

The genes are TRBV9 and TRBJ2-5; the D gene is possibly TRBD2 (6 bases). Between the trimmed V and J ends, which lost 3 bases and 3 bases, there was a span of 15 bases. This CDR3 comprises 15 residues. Germline lookup yields CDR1 SGDLS and CDR2 YYNGEE. This chain's CDR3 is CASSATFEREETQYF. The CDR3 DNA sequence: TGTGCCAGCAGCGCCACCTTCGAGCGGGAAGAGACCCAGTACTTC.

The rearrangement links TRBV29-1 to TRBJ2-3, with 7 bases aligning to TRBD2. The CDR3 runs to 14 residues. Germline V gives CDR1 SQVTM, CDR2 ANQGSEA. V lost 6 bases and J lost 3; bases outside the gene matches: 9. CDR3 protein: CSVIPLATTDTQYF. The CDR3 DNA reads TGCAGCGTCATACCACTAGCGACGACAGATACGCAGTATTTT.

The rearrangement links TRBV6-5 to TRBJ2-7, with unresolved D. The length of the CDR3 is 15 residues. Trimming stripped 0 bases from V and 6 bases from J, with 15 bases between. Germline-derived CDR1 and CDR2 are MNHEY and SVGAGI. The DNA for the CDR3 is TGTGCCAGCAGTTACTCAGCTCTGGCCCGCGGCGAGCAGTACTTC. Its protein product is CASSYSALARGEQYF.

V is TRBV19 and J is TRBJ1-1; 7 bases are a match to TRBD1. The CDR3 runs 11 residues. The germline V gene has CDR1 LNHDA and CDR2 SQIVND (reference sequence). CDR3 loop: CPQGGNTEAFF. The CDR3, as DNA: TGTCCCCAGGGGGGGAACACTGAAGCTTTCTTT. The full variable domain, completed using reference TRBV19 and TRBJ1-1, is DGGITQSPKYLFRKEGQNVTLSCEQNLNHDAMYWYRQDPGQGLRLIYYSQIVNDFQKGDIAEGYSVSREKKESFPLTVTSAQKNPTAFYLCPQGGNTEAFFGQGTRLTVV.

CDR3: CASSLSRVSEQFF. DNA for the CDR3: TGTGCCAGCAGCTTAAGCAGGGTTAGTGAGCAGTTCTTC. The V gene is TRBV7-3, the J gene TRBJ2-1, with D possibly TRBD1 on 5 matching bases. This CDR3 is built from 13 residues. The V and J ends lost 1 base and 9 bases respectively, with 10 bases between them. Germline-derived CDR1 and CDR2 are SGHTA and FQGTGA.